What follows is one T cell receptor beta chain and its context. Via MiXCR, TCRdb re-called the RT-PCR reads, giving one row per CDR3 protein. Of about 780,000 distinct CDR3 sequences in the sample, roughly 20% are singletons; the top ten hold around 9.9%. This specimen belongs to a study of response to subunit inactivated influenza vaccine. The V gene's germline CDR1 is GTSNPN and CDR2 SVGIG (reference sequence). Deletions cut 4 bases from V and 3 bases from J, with 12 bases between. CDR3 length equals 14 residues. The chain couples TRBV30 to TRBJ2-2; possibly TRBD1 for D (6 bases). Sequencing used PBMCs from blood, obtained about 5 days after vaccination. The receptor was derived from a man in his fifties who received an inactivated influenza vaccine. The CDR3 reads CAWTETGYTGELFF. CDR3 DNA sequence: TGTGCCTGGACCGAGACAGGATACACCGGGGAGCTGTTTTTT.